The 17 T cell receptor beta chains below come from one sample, sequenced in a study of blood T cell repertoires in COVID-19. Some clones are missing from TCRdb's copy, which holds only in-frame ones; the method was immunoSEQ multiplex PCR. Here the sample spans 490,000 or so clones, around 85% being singletons. The sequencing sample was made of PBMCs or T cells enriched from blood (not recorded which). These receptors were collected from a woman in her fifties or sixties who had recovered from COVID-19.

The V gene is TRBV19, the J gene TRBJ1-6; D ambiguous. Trimming removed 5 bases from V and 7 bases from J, with 6 bases in between. Germline CDR1 is LNHDA and CDR2 is SQIVND (reference sequence). The CDR3 loop spans 12 amino acids. CDR3 bases: TGTGCCAGTAGTCGCGGCAATTCACCCCTCCACTTT. Encoded protein: CASSRGNSPLHF.

This clone occurred a few times. The chain employs TRBV11-2 and TRBJ1-1, with 9 nucleotides matching TRBD1. This CDR3 is built from 17 residues. The trim removed 4 bases at V and 10 bases at J, leaving 19 bases unmatched. Per the germline V gene, CDR1 is SGHAT and CDR2 is FQNNGV. Here the CDR3 DNA reads TGTGCCAGCAGCTCCGGCGGCCTAAATCGACAGGGGGGGCGAGCTTTCTTT. This translates into CASSSGGLNRQGGRAFF.

This clone appeared once. V and J are TRBV7-8 and TRBJ1-6, with 7 bases matching TRBD1. Trimming cost V 3 bases and J 0 bases; bases outside gene matches: 5. CDR1 and CDR2 (germline): SGHVS, FQNEAQ. The CDR3 contains 17 residues. As DNA, the CDR3 is TGTGCCAGCAGCTTCGGCCGGGACAGCTCCTATAATTCACCCCTCCACTTT. It translates to CASSFGRDSSYNSPLHF.

The J gene is TRBJ1-6, the V gene TRBV7-9; TRBD1 agrees at 9 bases. The CDR3 extends over 15 amino acids. The V gene's germline CDR1 is SEHNR and CDR2 FQNEAQ (reference sequence). The junction had 9 bases not matched to a gene; V was cut back by 5 bases and J by 10 bases. CDR3 DNA sequence: TGTGCCAGCAGCCTATGGACAGGGGAAGCCTCACCCCTCCACTTT. Amino acid sequence: CASSLWTGEASPLHF.

The genes are TRBV9 and TRBJ2-7, with TRBD2 matching 8 bases. CDR3 size: 15 residues. The junction had 10 bases not matched to a gene; V was cut back by 4 bases and J by 4 bases. CDR1 and CDR2 (germline): SGDLS, YYNGEE. CDR3 protein: CASSSGGKVGYEQYF. DNA of the CDR3: TGTGCCAGCAGCTCGGGGGGGAAGGTGGGTTACGAGCAGTACTTC.

This sequence joins TRBV13 and TRBJ1-1; 8 bases map to TRBD1. The germline CDR1 and CDR2 sequences are PRHDT and FYEKMQ (reference sequence). Trimming took 0 bases from V and 3 from J; bases not matched to a gene: 6. This CDR3 has 16 amino acids. CDR3 sequence: CASSLGRGPGDTEAFF. The CDR3 bases are TGTGCCAGCAGCTTAGGCAGGGGGCCTGGGGACACTGAAGCTTTCTTT.

V gene TRBV7-2 combines with J gene TRBJ2-2; 9 bases match TRBD1. The V gene end was trimmed by 5 bases and the J gene end by 5 bases; junction bases not matched to a gene: 3. The CDR3 sequence is 14 residues long. CDR1 SGHTA and CDR2 FQGNSA come from the germline V gene. CDR3 DNA sequence: TGTGCCAGCAGCCTCGGACAGGGGACCGGGGAGCTGTTTTTT. This gives the protein CASSLGQGTGELFF.

The chain links TRBV28 to TRBJ1-2, with unresolved D. The CDR3 is made up of 15 amino acids. Germline lookup yields CDR1 MDHEN and CDR2 SYDVKM. Trimming stripped 6 bases from V and 7 bases from J, with 21 bases between. CDR3 nucleotide sequence: TGTGCCAGCAGCCCGTGGACGGGGAAGGTAGCTGGCTACACCTTC. The encoded protein is CASSPWTGKVAGYTF.

The CDR3 bases are TGTGCCAGCAGCGTGGGGAGACTTAAGACTAGCACAGATACGCAGTATTTT. Its translation: CASSVGRLKTSTDTQYF. This chain links TRBV9 with TRBJ2-3; a weak D match, TRBD2 (5 bases). This CDR3 has 17 amino acids. The germline gives CDR1 SGDLS, CDR2 YYNGEE. V was trimmed by 2 bases and J by 0 bases, leaving 16 bases between them.

V is TRBV11-2 and J is TRBJ1-5; TRBD1 might be the D (5 bases). This CDR3 region has 15 residues. Trimming removed 5 bases from V and 0 bases from J, with 11 bases in between. Germline V gene sequence: CDR1 SGHAT, CDR2 FQNNGV. CDR3 in DNA: TGTGCCAGCAGCCACTCAACAGGTAGCAATCAGCCCCAGCATTTT. Encoded protein: CASSHSTGSNQPQHF.

The chain uses TRBV2 and TRBJ2-7; a possible D gene is TRBD1 (6 bases). The CDR3 totals 12 residues. CDR1 is SNHLY, CDR2 FYNNEI, per germline. V was pared by 6 bases and J by 6 bases, with 12 bases between. The CDR3 here is CASSQQGGEQYV. The CDR3 DNA reads TGTGCCAGCAGCCAACAGGGCGGCGAGCAGTACGTC.

V gene TRBV5-5 combines with J gene TRBJ2-3; 8 bases line up with TRBD1. The germline CDR1 and CDR2 sequences are SGHKS and YYEKEE (reference sequence). Losses at the gene ends were 0 bases for V and 7 bases for J; bases not matched to a gene: 4. The CDR3 runs 14 residues. The CDR3: CASSLDQGANTQYF. CDR3 DNA: TGTGCCAGCAGCTTGGATCAGGGGGCAAATACGCAGTATTTT.

In this sample, this clone turned up a few times. The rearrangement links TRBV3-1 (or the pseudogene TRBV3-2) to TRBJ1-2, with 12 bases lining up with TRBD1. The CDR3 consists of 17 residues. Germline CDR1 reads LGHDT; CDR2 reads YNNKEL (reference sequence). The ends lost 4 bases at V and 3 bases at J; junction bases unmatched: 9. The CDR3 is CASSPRGTGGSHYGYTF. The CDR3, as DNA: TGTGCCAGCAGCCCTCGGGGGACAGGGGGCTCACACTATGGCTACACCTTC.

This chain connects TRBV5-6 to TRBJ2-3, with 9 bases fitting TRBD1. CDR1 and CDR2 (germline): SGHDT, YYEEEE. V lost 6 bases to trimming and J lost 2 bases; unmatched junction nucleotides: 10. The CDR3 totals 16 residues. The DNA for the CDR3 is TGTGCCAGCAATAACCGGAGGGACAGGGTCACAGATACGCAGTATTTT. Translation: CASNNRRDRVTDTQYF.

The rearrangement joins TRBV6-5 to TRBJ2-1, with 9 bases that match TRBD1. CDR1 is MNHEY, CDR2 SVGAGI, per germline. Unmatched junction bases numbered 5, after V lost 10 bases and J lost 4 bases. The CDR3 extends over 13 amino acids. The CDR3 DNA reads TGTGCCACCACCGGGACAGGGTACAATGAGCAGTTCTTC. Translated, it gives CATTGTGYNEQFF.

The chain joins TRBV2 to TRBJ1-5; 7 bases map to TRBD1. The CDR3 is 15 residues long. Germline V gene data show CDR1 as SNHLY and CDR2 as FYNNEI. The V gene end was trimmed by 6 bases and the J gene end by 5 bases; junction bases not matched to a gene: 10. DNA of the CDR3: TGTGCCAGCAGGGCCACAGGGGCCTCGGATCAGCCCCAGCATTTT. The encoded protein is CASRATGASDQPQHF.

DNA for the CDR3: TGTGCCAGCTCACCCGAGGAGGGCTATGGCTACACCTTC. The encoded protein is CASSPEEGYGYTF. The genes are TRBV18 and TRBJ1-2; D ambiguous. The CDR3 totals 13 residues. CDR1 is KGHSH, CDR2 LQKENI, per germline. V was trimmed by 3 bases and J by 4 bases, leaving 9 bases between them.